The 17 T cell receptor beta chains below were found in one sample sequenced in a study of cytomegalovirus exposure and HLA in healthy donors. The PCR had 60 Vbeta and 13 Jbeta primers. Profiling relied on immunoSEQ multiplex PCR, and the TCRdb table lists in-frame clones only, not all of them. The table lists around 120,000 clones, around 83% of them singletons, with around 1.2% in the top ten. What was sequenced was PBMCs. The receptors come from a girl aged 2 to 9 in good health and CMV-seronegative.

This clone was detected only once. The rearrangement joins TRBV30 to TRBJ1-5, with D uncertain. Between the trimmed V and J ends, which lost 2 bases and 4 bases, there was a span of 12 bases. CDR3 length equals 14 residues. The germline V gene encodes CDR1 GTSNPN and CDR2 SVGIG (reference sequence). CDR3 DNA sequence: TGTGCCTGGAGTACCGGGGTATGGAATCAGCCCCAGCATTTT. Translation gives CAWSTGVWNQPQHF.

The chain employs TRBV18 and TRBJ2-5; D remains unclear. V was trimmed by 3 bases and J by 5 bases, leaving 13 bases between them. Germline values: CDR1 KGHSH, CDR2 LQKENI. The CDR3 sequence is 14 residues long. The CDR3 coding sequence is TGTGCCAGCTCACCTTCCCGAGGCGTGGAGACCCAGTACTTC. It codes for CASSPSRGVETQYF.

The genes are TRBV28 and TRBJ1-1, with D possibly matching TRBD1 (5 bases). Germline CDR1 is MDHEN and CDR2 is SYDVKM. The V gene lost 6 bases and the J gene lost 5 bases, with 10 bases spanning the gap. This CDR3 contains 12 residues. The CDR3 nucleotides read TGTGCCAGCAGCGGGGGGGGAACTGAAGCTTTCTTT. This gives the protein CASSGGGTEAFF. The complete variable domain, with remaining parts taken from reference TRBV28 and TRBJ1-1, reads DVKVTQSSRYLVKRTGEKVFLECVQDMDHENMFWYRQDPGLGLRLIYFSYDVKMKEKGDIPEGYSVSREKKERFSLILESASTNQTSMYLCASSGGGTEAFFGQGTRLTVV.

The chain recombines TRBV6-1 with TRBJ1-2; D is unclear. CDR1 is MNHNS and CDR2 is SASEGT in the germline V gene. V shed 8 bases and J shed 5 bases, with 12 bases lying between them. The CDR3 spans 12 residues. As DNA, the CDR3 is TGTGCCAGCGAGAGATCTAGGTATGGCTACACCTTC. Its translation: CASERSRYGYTF.

This clone occurred a few times. The V gene is TRBV7-2, the J gene TRBJ1-3; D call uncertain. The CDR3 is made up of 15 amino acids. V was cut by 5 bases and J by 4 bases, with 15 bases left in between. Per germline, CDR1 SGHTA and CDR2 FQGNSA. In nucleotides, the CDR3 is TGTGCCAGCAGCCCCGACTCAACCTCGGGAAACACCATATATTTT. It encodes CASSPDSTSGNTIYF.

The rearrangement uses TRBV30 and TRBJ1-1, with D possibly TRBD1 on 6 matching bases. The CDR3 length is 16 residues. Germline assignment: CDR1 GTSNPN and CDR2 SVGIG (reference sequence). V dropped 0 bases and J dropped 1 base, with 15 bases sitting between them. Here the CDR3 reads CAWSVRHRDRNTEAFF. CDR3 DNA sequence: TGTGCCTGGAGTGTACGGCACAGGGATCGGAACACTGAAGCTTTCTTT.

The genes are TRBV28 and TRBJ2-2; D ambiguous. The CDR3 extends over 14 amino acids. Trimming removed 2 bases at V and 3 bases at J, with 7 bases between. CDR1 MDHEN and CDR2 SYDVKM come from the germline V gene. CDR3: CASSLVEHTGELFF. CDR3 bases: TGTGCCAGCAGTTTAGTCGAGCACACCGGGGAGCTGTTTTTT.

This chain links TRBV4-3 with TRBJ1-2, with 7 nucleotides matching TRBD1. This CDR3 is built from 15 residues. Per the germline V gene, CDR1 is LGHNA and CDR2 is YSLEER. The trim removed 0 bases at V and 4 bases at J, leaving 5 bases unmatched. The CDR3 bases are TGCGCCAGCAGCCAAGATTCCCGACAGGGCTATGGCTACACCTTC. Residues: CASSQDSRQGYGYTF.

The chain combines TRBV4-1 with TRBJ2-5; 9 nucleotides line up with TRBD1. The DNA end lines up better with TRBJ2-7; the J call may be wrong. The CDR3 runs 15 residues. CDR1 and CDR2 (germline): MGHRA, YSYEKL. This CDR3 reads CASSHLGQGSYEQYF. The CDR3 DNA reads TGCGCCAGCAGCCATTTGGGACAGGGTTCCTACGAGCAGTACTTC.

The chain carries TRBV4-1 and TRBJ2-1, with 7 bases identical to TRBD2. Germline V gene data show CDR1 as MGHRA and CDR2 as YSYEKL. The CDR3 extends over 15 amino acids. V lost 4 bases to trimming and J lost 9 bases; unmatched junction nucleotides: 12. CDR3 sequence reads: CASSPSPGRNSEQFF. CDR3 in DNA: TGCGCCAGCAGCCCCTCCCCCGGGAGGAACAGTGAGCAGTTCTTC.

This clone has just one count. This chain uses TRBV6-5 with TRBJ2-1; 11 bases line up with TRBD1. Germline trimming cut 6 bases from V and 9 bases from J; bases unmatched to any gene: 7. Germline loops: CDR1 MNHEY, CDR2 SVGAGI. The CDR3 runs to 14 residues. CDR3 residues: CASSASGTGGEQFF. The DNA for the CDR3 is TGTGCCAGCAGCGCATCCGGGACAGGGGGTGAGCAGTTCTTC.

This clone occurred a few times. The chain joins TRBV9 to TRBJ2-1; 8 nucleotides match TRBD2. Germline V gene sequence: CDR1 SGDLS, CDR2 YYNGEE. Germline trimming cut 0 bases from V and 2 bases from J; bases unmatched to any gene: 1. CDR3 length: 15 residues. The DNA of the CDR3 is TGTGCCAGCAGCGTAGATAGCGGGGCCTACAATGAGCAGTTCTTC. Translation: CASSVDSGAYNEQFF. The full variable domain, its missing parts supplied by reference TRBV9 and TRBJ2-1, is DSGVTQTPKHLITATGQRVTLRCSPRSGDLSVYWYQQSLDQGLQFLIQYYNGEERAKGNILERFSAQQFPDLHSELNLSSLELGDSALYFCASSVDSGAYNEQFFGPGTRLTVL.

The count of this clone is one. The V call is TRBV7-2, the J call TRBJ2-1, with D possibly matching TRBD2 (6 bases). The CDR3 has 13 residues. Germline V gene lookup returns CDR1 SGHTA and CDR2 FQGNSA. Trimming took off 0 bases at V and 8 bases at J, with 8 bases between the two ends. Here the CDR3 DNA reads TGTGCCAGCAGCTTAGCAGAGCGGGATGAGCAGTTCTTC. It encodes CASSLAERDEQFF.

This clone came up a few times. The chain joins TRBV6-5 to TRBJ1-1, with D unresolved. Germline V gene data show CDR1 as MNHEY and CDR2 as SVGAGI. Trimming took off 4 bases at V and 8 bases at J, with 8 bases between the two ends. The CDR3 sequence is 11 residues long. The CDR3 DNA reads as TGTGCCAGCAGTTCGCCAGGCGAAGCTTTCTTT. Translation gives CASSSPGEAFF.

The chain combines TRBV5-6 with TRBJ1-1, with D possibly TRBD1 on 6 matching bases. The V gene's germline CDR1 is SGHDT and CDR2 YYEEEE. V was trimmed by 1 base and J by 0 bases, leaving 7 bases between them. The CDR3 length is 14 residues. This CDR3 reads CASSLTGMNTEAFF. The CDR3 DNA reads as TGTGCCAGCAGCTTGACAGGGATGAACACTGAAGCTTTCTTT.

V and J are TRBV13 and TRBJ2-3; TRBD2 might be the D (6 bases). Germline CDR1 and CDR2: PRHDT and FYEKMQ (reference sequence). Trimming took 2 bases from V and 1 from J, leaving 10 bases between them. The CDR3 is 15 amino acids. The CDR3 spells CASSLRGLGTDTQYF. CDR3 nucleotides: TGTGCCAGCAGCTTACGGGGGTTAGGCACAGATACGCAGTATTTT.

The chain combines TRBV6-5 with TRBJ2-5, with D possibly TRBD1 on 6 matching bases. CDR3 size: 15 residues. Germline V gene data show CDR1 as MNHEY and CDR2 as SVGAGI. V shed 1 base and J shed 3 bases, with 12 bases lying between them. The CDR3 here is CASSYFWTEKETQYF. The CDR3 DNA reads as TGTGCCAGCAGTTACTTCTGGACAGAGAAAGAGACCCAGTACTTC.